This TCR beta chain was found in a study of shared clonotypes between healthy human individuals. Sequencing was performed with immunoSEQ multiplex PCR; in TCRdb, only in-frame clones are kept and a portion is missing. The sample lists 2.5 million or so clones, roughly nine tenths occurring once. General study points: Few donors restricted represented genetic and exposure-history diversity.

CDR3 length: 18 residues. V was pared by 4 bases and J by 2 bases, with 12 bases of the junction left unmatched. Per germline, CDR1 SGHRS and CDR2 YFSETQ. With respect to this clone: Its antigen remains unidentified.

The V gene is TRBV5-1, the J gene TRBJ2-1; 10 bases fit TRBD2. Source material: naive CD4+ T cells sorted from blood. Subset here: CD45RA+ positively selected. This TCR came from a man aged 18 to 29 in good health. This CDR3 is CASSVLGAGGPPYNEQFF. CDR3 bases: TGCGCCAGCAGCGTGCTCGGAGCGGGGGGGCCCCCCTACAATGAGCAGTTCTTC.